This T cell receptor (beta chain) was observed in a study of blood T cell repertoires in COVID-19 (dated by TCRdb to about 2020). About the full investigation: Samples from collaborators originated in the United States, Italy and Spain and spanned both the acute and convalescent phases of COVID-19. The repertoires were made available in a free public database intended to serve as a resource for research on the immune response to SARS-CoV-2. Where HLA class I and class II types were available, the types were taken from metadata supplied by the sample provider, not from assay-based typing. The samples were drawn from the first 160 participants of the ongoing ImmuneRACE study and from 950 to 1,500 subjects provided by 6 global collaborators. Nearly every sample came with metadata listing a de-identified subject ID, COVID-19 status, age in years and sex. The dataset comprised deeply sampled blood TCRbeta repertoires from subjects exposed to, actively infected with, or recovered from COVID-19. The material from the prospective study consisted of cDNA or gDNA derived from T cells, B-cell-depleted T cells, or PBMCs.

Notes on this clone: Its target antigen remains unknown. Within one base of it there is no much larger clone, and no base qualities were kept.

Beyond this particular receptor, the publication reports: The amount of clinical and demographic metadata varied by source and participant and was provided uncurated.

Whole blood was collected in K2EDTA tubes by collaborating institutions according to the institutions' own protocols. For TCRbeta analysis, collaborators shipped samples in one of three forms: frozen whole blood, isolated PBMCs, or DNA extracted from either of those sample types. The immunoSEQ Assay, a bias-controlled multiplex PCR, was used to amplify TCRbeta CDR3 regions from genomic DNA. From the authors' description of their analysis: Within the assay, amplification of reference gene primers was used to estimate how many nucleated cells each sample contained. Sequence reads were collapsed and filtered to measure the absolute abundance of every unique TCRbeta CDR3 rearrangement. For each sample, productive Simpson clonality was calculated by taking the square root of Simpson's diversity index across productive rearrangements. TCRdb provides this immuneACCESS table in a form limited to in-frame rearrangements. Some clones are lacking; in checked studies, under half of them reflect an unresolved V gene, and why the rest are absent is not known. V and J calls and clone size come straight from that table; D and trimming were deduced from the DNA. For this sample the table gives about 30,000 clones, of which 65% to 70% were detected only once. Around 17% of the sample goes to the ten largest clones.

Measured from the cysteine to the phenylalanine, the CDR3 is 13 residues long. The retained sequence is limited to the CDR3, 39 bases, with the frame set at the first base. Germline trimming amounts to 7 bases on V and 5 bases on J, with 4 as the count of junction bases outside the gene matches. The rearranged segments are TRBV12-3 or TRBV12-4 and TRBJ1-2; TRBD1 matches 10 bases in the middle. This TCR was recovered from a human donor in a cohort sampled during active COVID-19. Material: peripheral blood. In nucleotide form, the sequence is TGTGCCAGCACCAGGGGACAGGGGTATGGCTACACCTTC. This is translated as CASTRGQGYGYTF.